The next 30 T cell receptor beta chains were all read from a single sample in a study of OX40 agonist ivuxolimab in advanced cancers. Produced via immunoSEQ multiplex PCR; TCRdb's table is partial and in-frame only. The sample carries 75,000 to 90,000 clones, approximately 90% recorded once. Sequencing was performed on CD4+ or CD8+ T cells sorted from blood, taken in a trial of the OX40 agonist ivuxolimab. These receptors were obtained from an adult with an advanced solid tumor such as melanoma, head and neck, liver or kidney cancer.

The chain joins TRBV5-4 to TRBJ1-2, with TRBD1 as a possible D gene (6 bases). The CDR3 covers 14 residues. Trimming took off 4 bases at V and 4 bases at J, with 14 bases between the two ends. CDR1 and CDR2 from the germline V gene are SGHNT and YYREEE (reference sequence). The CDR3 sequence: CASSLTGGLYGYTF. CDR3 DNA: TGTGCCAGCAGCCTGACGGGGGGCCTCTATGGCTACACCTTC. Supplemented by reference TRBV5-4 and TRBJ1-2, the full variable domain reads ETGVTQSPTHLIKTRGQQVTLRCSSQSGHNTVSWYQQALGQGPQFIFQYYREEENGRGNFPPRFSGLQFPNYSSELNVNALELDDSALYLCASSLTGGLYGYTFGSGTRLTVV.

DNA of the CDR3: TGTGCCAGCAGTGAGCGGGGGACTGATCCGCCCCAGCATTTT. Its protein is CASSERGTDPPQHF. V is TRBV6-1 and J is TRBJ1-5, with D perhaps matching TRBD1 (5 bases). CDR1 is MNHNS, CDR2 SASEGT, per germline. This CDR3 has 14 residues. V lost 3 bases to trimming and J lost 9 bases, with 15 bases between them.

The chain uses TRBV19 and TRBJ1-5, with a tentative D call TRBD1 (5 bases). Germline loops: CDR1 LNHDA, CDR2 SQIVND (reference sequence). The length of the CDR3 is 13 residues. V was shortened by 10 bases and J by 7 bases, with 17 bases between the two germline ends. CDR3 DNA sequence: TGTGCCACTCAGCCGTGGGGGGAACAGCCCCAGCATTTT. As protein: CATQPWGEQPQHF. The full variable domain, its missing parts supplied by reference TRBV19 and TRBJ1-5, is DGGITQSPKYLFRKEGQNVTLSCEQNLNHDAMYWYRQDPGQGLRLIYYSQIVNDFQKGDIAEGYSVSREKKESFPLTVTSAQKNPTAFYLCATQPWGEQPQHFGDGTRLSIL.

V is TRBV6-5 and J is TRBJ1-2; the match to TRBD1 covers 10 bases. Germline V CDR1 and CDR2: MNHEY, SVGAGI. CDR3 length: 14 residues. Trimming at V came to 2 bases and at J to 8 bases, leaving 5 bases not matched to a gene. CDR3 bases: TGTGCCAGCAGTTACGGTGGACAGGGGGTAGGCTACACCTTC. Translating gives CASSYGGQGVGYTF.

CDR3 loop: CASSFIPGTGGSGYTF. DNA of the CDR3: TGCGCCAGCAGCTTTATACCAGGGACAGGGGGCTCTGGCTACACCTTC. The V and J genes are TRBV5-1 and TRBJ1-2; 12 positions match TRBD1. CDR3 length: 16 amino acids. Germline trimming cut 2 bases from V and 7 bases from J; bases unmatched to any gene: 9. In germline, CDR1 is SGHRS, CDR2 YFSETQ.

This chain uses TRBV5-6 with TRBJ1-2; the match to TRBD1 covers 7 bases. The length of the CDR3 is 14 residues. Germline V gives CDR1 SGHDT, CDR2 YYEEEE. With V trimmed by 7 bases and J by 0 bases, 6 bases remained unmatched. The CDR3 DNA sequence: TGTGCCAGCTCCATTGGGACAGCTAACTATGGCTACACCTTC. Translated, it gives CASSIGTANYGYTF. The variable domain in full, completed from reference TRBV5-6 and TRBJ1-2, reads DAGVTQSPTHLIKTRGQQVTLRCSPKSGHDTVSWYQQALGQGPQFIFQYYEEEERQRGNFPDRFSGHQFPNYSSELNVNALLLGDSALYLCASSIGTANYGYTFGSGTRLTVV.

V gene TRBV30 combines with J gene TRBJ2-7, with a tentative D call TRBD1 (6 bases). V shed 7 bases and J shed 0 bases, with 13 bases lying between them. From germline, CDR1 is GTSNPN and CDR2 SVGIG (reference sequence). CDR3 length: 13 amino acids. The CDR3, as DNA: TGTGCCTCAAGGACAGCGAGCTCCTACGAGCAGTACTTC. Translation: CASRTASSYEQYF.

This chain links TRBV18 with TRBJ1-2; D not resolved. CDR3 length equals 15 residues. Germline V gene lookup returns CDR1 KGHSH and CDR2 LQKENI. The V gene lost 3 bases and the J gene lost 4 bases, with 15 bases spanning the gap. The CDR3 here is CASSPPGKVLYGYTF. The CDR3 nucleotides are TGTGCCAGCTCACCCCCGGGGAAGGTTCTCTATGGCTACACCTTC.

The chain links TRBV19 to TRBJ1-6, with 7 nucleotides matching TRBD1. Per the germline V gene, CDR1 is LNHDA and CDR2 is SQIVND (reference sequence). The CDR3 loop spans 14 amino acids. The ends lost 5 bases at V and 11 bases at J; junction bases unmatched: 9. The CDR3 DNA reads TGTGCCAGTAGTCCCGACAGGGCTTCGGCACCCCTCCACTTT. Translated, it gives CASSPDRASAPLHF.

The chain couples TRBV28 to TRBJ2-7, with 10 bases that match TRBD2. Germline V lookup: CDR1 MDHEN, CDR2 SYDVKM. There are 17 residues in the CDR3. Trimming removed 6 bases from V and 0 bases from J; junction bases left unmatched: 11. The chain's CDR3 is CASRERTSGGPSYEQYF. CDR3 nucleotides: TGTGCCAGCAGGGAGCGGACTAGCGGAGGCCCCTCCTACGAGCAGTACTTC. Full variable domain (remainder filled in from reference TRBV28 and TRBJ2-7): DVKVTQSSRYLVKRTGEKVFLECVQDMDHENMFWYRQDPGLGLRLIYFSYDVKMKEKGDIPEGYSVSREKKERFSLILESASTNQTSMYLCASRERTSGGPSYEQYFGPGTRLTVT.

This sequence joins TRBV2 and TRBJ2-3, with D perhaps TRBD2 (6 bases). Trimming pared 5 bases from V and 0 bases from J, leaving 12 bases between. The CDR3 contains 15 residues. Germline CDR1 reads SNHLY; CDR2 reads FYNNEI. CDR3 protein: CASSRRGGSTDTQYF. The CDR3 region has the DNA TGTGCCAGCAGTCGTAGAGGAGGGAGCACAGATACGCAGTATTTT.

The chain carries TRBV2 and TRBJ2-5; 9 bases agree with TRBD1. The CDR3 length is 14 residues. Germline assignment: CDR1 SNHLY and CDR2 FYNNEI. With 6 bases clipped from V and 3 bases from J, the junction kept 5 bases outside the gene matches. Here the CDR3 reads CASRDRTGEETQYF. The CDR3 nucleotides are TGTGCCAGCAGGGACCGGACAGGGGAAGAGACCCAGTACTTC.

Here the CDR3 reads CASSDLYRSTESGTQYF. Here the CDR3 DNA reads TGTGCCAGCAGTGATTTATATCGGTCTACGGAAAGTGGGACCCAGTACTTC. The V gene is TRBV2, the J gene TRBJ2-5; D remains ambiguous. Deletions cut 3 bases from V and 7 bases from J, with 24 bases between. CDR1 is SNHLY, CDR2 FYNNEI, per germline. The CDR3 spans 17 residues.

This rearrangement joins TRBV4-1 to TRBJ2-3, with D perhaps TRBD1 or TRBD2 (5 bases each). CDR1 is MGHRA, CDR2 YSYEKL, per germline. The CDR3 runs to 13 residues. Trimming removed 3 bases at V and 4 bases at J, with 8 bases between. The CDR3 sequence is CASSQRGADTQYF. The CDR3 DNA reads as TGCGCCAGCAGCCAGAGGGGTGCAGATACGCAGTATTTT.

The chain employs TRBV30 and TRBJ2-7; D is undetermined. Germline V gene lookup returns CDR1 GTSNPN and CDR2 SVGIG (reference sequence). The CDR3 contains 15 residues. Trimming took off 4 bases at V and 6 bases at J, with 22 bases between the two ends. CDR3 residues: CAWIPISLLSSEQYF. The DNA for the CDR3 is TGTGCCTGGATACCGATATCCCTCTTATCAAGCGAGCAGTACTTC.

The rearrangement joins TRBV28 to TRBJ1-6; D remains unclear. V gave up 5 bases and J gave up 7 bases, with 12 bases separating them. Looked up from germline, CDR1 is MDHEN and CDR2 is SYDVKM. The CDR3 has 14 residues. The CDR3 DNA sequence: TGTGCCAGCAGTCCCTCCTTGGGGAATTCACCCCTCCACTTT. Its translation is CASSPSLGNSPLHF.

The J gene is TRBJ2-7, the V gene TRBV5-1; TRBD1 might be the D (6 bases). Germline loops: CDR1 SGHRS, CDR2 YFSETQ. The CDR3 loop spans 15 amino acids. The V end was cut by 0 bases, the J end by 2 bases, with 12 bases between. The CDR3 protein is CASSLDNRVPYEQYF. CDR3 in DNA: TGCGCCAGCAGCTTGGACAACAGGGTTCCCTACGAGCAGTACTTC.

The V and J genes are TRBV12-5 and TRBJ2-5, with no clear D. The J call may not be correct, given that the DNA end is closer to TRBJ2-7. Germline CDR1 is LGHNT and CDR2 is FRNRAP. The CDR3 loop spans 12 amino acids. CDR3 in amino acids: CASGPTVYEQYF. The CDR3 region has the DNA TGTGCTAGTGGCCCGACCGTCTACGAGCAGTACTTC.

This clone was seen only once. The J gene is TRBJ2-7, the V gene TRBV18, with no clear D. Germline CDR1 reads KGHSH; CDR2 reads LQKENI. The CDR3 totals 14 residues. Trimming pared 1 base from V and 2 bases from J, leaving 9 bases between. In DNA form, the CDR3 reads TGTGCCAGCTCACCACGTGGCGCCCCCTACGAGCAGTACTTC. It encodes CASSPRGAPYEQYF.

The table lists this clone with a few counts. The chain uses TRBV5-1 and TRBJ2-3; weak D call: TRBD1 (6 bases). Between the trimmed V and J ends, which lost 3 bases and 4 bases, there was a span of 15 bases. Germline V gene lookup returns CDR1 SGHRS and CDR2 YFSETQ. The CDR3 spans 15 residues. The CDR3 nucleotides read TGCGCCAGCAGCTCTACAGGGATGGTTTCAGATACGCAGTATTTT. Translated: CASSSTGMVSDTQYF.

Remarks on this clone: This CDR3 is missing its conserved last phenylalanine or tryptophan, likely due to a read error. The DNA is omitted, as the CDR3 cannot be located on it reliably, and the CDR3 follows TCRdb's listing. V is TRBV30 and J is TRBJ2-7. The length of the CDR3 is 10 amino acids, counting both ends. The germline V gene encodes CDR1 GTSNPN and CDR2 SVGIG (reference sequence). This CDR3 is CAGRGAVWFL.

The CDR3 region is CASSFSGGSYEQYF. The CDR3 DNA reads as TGTGCCAGCAGCTTTTCGGGGGGTTCCTACGAGCAGTACTTC. The chain employs TRBV7-2 and TRBJ2-7, with 7 bases that match TRBD2. Germline CDR1 reads SGHTA; CDR2 reads FQGNSA. The V segment lost 3 bases and the J segment 1 base; nucleotides outside the gene matches: 3. The CDR3 contains 14 residues.

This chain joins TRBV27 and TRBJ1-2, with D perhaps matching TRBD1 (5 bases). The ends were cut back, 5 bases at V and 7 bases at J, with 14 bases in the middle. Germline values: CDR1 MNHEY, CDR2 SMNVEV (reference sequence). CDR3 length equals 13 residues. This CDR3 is CASSPGGIGGYTF. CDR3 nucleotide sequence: TGTGCCAGCAGTCCGGGGGGGATTGGTGGCTACACCTTC.

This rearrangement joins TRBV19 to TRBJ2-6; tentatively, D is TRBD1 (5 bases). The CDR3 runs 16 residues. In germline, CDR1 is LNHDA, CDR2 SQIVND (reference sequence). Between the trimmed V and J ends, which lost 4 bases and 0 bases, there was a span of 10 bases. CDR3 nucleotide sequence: TGTGCCAGTAGTAAACAGGTTATCTCTGGGGCCAACGTCCTGACTTTC. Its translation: CASSKQVISGANVLTF.

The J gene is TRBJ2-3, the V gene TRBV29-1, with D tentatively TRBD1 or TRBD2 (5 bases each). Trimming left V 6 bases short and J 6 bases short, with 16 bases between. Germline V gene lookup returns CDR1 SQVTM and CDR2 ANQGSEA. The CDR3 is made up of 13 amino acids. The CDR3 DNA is TGCAGCGTGTCTCGGGGACCCGGCGATACGCAGTATTTT. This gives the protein CSVSRGPGDTQYF.

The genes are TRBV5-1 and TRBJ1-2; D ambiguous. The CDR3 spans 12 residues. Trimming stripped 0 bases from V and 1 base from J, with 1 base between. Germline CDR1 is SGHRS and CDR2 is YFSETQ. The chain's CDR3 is CASSLGNYGYTF. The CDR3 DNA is TGCGCCAGCAGCTTGGGTAACTATGGCTACACCTTC.

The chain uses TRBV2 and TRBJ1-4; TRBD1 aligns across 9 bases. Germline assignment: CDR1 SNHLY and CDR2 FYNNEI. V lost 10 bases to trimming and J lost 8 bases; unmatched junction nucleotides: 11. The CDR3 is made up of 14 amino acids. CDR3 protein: CATGKDRGREKLFF. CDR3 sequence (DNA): TGTGCCACAGGCAAGGACAGGGGTAGGGAAAAACTGTTTTTT.

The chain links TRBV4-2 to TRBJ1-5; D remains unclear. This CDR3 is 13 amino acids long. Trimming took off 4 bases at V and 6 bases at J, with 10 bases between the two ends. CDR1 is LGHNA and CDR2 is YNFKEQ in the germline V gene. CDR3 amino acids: CASSLHGTQPQHF. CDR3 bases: TGTGCCAGCAGCCTACACGGAACTCAGCCCCAGCATTTT.

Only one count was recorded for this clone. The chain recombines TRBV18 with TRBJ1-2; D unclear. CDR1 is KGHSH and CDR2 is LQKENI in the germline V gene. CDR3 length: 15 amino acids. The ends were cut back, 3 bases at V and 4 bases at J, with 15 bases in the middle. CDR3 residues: CASSPTDYSGYGYTF. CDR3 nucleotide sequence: TGTGCCAGCTCACCCACTGACTACTCGGGCTATGGCTACACCTTC. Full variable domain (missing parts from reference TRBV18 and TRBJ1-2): NAGVMQNPRHLVRRRGQEARLRCSPMKGHSHVYWYRQLPEEGLKFMVYLQKENIIDESGMPKERFSAEFPKEGPSILRIQQVVRGDSAAYFCASSPTDYSGYGYTFGSGTRLTVV.

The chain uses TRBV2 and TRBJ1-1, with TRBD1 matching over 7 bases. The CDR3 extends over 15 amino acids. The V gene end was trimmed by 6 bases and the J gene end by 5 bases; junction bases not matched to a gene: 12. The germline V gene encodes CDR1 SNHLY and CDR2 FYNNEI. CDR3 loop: CASRGAQGLGTEAFF. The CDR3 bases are TGTGCCAGCAGGGGGGCACAGGGGCTGGGGACTGAAGCTTTCTTT.